This T cell receptor beta chain was recovered during a study of T cell responses to AZD1222 COVID-19 vaccine. In the study overall: Second doses were pooled across both intervals (about 4 or about 12 weeks). Study-level findings and limits: Baseline antibody screening turned up just five to seven seropositive AZD1222 recipients. Donors skewed white British and female; clonal diversity was possibly underestimated. Researchers took repertoire samples only after the peak T cell response had come.

Sequencing used immunoSEQ multiplex PCR; TCRdb keeps in-frame clones, though not all of them. Found here are 90,000 to 100,000 clones, 88% of them singletons; the top ten hold 2.8%. The germline gives CDR1 SQVTM, CDR2 ANQGSEA. The V gene lost 5 bases and the J gene lost 5 bases, with 7 bases spanning the gap. This CDR3 has 10 amino acids. In the case of this clone: Its target is unknown.

This receptor was obtained from an adult in good health. Specimen: peripheral blood, collected on day 0 of AZD1222 vaccination. The V call is TRBV29-1, the J call TRBJ2-7; D ambiguous. Here the CDR3 reads CSVLTDEQYF. Written as DNA, the CDR3 is TGCAGCGTTCTCACGGACGAGCAGTACTTC.